What follows is one T cell receptor (beta chain) and its context. Cohort assignment relied on participant-reported clinical history. Cohort 3 recovery required two negative PCRs, clearance, or symptom resolution. The data were taken from a study of blood T cell repertoires in COVID-19. In the original analysis: Estimation of nucleated cell counts was performed using reference gene primer amplification. TCRdb's copy holds only in-frame clones and misses some; the assay was immunoSEQ multiplex PCR. Clonal size and the V and J genes are those of that table, whereas D and trimming came from the DNA. In the table there are around 330,000 clones, under 95% of which are singletons. There are 14 residues in the CDR3. V lost 6 bases and J lost 5, with 14 bases in between. Germline V gene sequence: CDR1 MNHEY, CDR2 SVGAGI.

The chain combines TRBV6-5 with TRBJ2-1; D call uncertain. This TCR was recovered from a man aged 55 to 70 who had recovered from COVID-19. Specimen: PBMCs or T cells enriched from blood (not recorded which). The CDR3 nucleotides read TGTGCCAGCAGGCTCGTGGGCTATAACAATGAGCAGTTCTTC. Translated: CASRLVGYNNEQFF.